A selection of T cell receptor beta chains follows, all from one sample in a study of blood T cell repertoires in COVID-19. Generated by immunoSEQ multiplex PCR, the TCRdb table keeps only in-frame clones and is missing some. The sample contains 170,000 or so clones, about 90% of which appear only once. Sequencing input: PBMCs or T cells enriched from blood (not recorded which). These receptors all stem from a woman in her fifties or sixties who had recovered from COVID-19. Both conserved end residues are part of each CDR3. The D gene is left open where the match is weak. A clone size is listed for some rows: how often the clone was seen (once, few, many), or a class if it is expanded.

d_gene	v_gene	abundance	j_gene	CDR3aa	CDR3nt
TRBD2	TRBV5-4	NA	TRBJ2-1	CASSLGGTSGTNEQFF	TGTGCCAGCAGCTTGGGGGGGACTAGCGGCACAAATGAGCAGTTCTTC
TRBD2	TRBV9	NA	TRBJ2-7	CASSPTSAAGEQYF	TGTGCCAGCAGCCCGACTAGCGCCGCTGGGGAGCAGTACTTC
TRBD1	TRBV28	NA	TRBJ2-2	CASSRPRTGSVGELFF	TGTGCCAGCAGCCGACCCCGGACAGGCTCGGTGGGGGAGCTGTTTTTT
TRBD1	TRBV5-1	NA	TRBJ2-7	CASSLGDRVSYEQYF	TGCGCCAGCAGCTTGGGGGACAGGGTCTCCTACGAGCAGTACTTC
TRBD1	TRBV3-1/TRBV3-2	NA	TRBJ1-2	CASSQVGQSGYTF	TGTGCCAGCAGCCAAGTGGGACAGTCGGGCTACACCTTC
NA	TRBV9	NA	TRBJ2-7	CASSVGVGPYEQYF	TGTGCCAGCAGCGTAGGAGTGGGGCCCTACGAGCAGTACTTC
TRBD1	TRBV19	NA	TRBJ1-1	CASSLLVIGQGSGTEAFF	TGTGCCAGTAGTCTACTCGTAATAGGACAGGGTAGTGGTACTGAAGCTTTCTTT
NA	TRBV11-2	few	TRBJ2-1	CASSWSGNEQFF	TGTGCCAGCAGCTGGAGCGGCAATGAGCAGTTCTTC
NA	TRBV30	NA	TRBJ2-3	CAWSPSGEVTDTQYF	TGTGCCTGGAGCCCCTCGGGAGAGGTCACAGATACGCAGTATTTT
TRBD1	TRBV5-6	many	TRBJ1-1	CASSDRAEAFF	TGTGCCAGCAGCGACAGGGCTGAAGCTTTCTTT
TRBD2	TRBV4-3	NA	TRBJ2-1	CASSQGRLAGNEQFF	TGCGCCAGCAGCCAAGGACGACTAGCGGGCAATGAGCAGTTCTTC
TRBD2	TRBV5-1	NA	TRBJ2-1	CASSGGRVHNEQFF	TGCGCCAGCAGCGGCGGGAGGGTCCACAATGAGCAGTTCTTC
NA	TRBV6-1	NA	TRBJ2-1	CASSEEGAGYNEQFF	TGTGCCAGCAGTGAGGAGGGGGCTGGCTACAATGAGCAGTTCTTC
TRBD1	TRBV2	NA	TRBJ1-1	CASSYPQGANTEAFF	TGTGCCAGCAGTTACCCGCAGGGGGCGAACACTGAAGCTTTCTTT
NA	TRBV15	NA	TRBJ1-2	CATSPDSLGYTF	TGTGCCACCAGCCCGGACAGTCTGGGCTACACCTTC
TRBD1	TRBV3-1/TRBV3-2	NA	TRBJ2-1	CASSLRDRGPNEQFF	TGTGCCAGCAGCCTCCGGGACAGGGGGCCCAATGAGCAGTTCTTC
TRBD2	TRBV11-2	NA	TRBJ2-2	CASSFSGRAGAGVRELFF	TGTGCCAGCAGCTTTAGCGGGAGGGCCGGTGCGGGTGTCCGGGAGCTGTTTTTT
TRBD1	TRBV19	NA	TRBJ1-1	CASSITGVGLNTEAFF	TGTGCCAGTAGTATAACAGGGGTTGGGCTTAACACTGAAGCTTTCTTT
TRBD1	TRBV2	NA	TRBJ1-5	CASGGNRGEYQPQHF	TGTGCCAGTGGTGGGAACAGGGGAGAATATCAGCCCCAGCATTTT
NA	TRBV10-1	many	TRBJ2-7	CASSERGNSYEQYF	TGCGCCAGCAGTGAGAGAGGGAACTCGTACGAGCAGTACTTC
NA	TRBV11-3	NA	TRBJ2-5	CASSLAGERLETQYF	TGTGCCAGCAGCTTAGCGGGAGAAAGGTTAGAGACCCAGTACTTC
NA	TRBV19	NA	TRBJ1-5	CASRGRANGNQPQHF	TGTGCCAGTAGAGGCAGGGCTAATGGCAATCAGCCCCAGCATTTT
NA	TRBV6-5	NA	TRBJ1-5	CASSYGGFNQPQHF	TGTGCCAGCAGTTACGGAGGCTTCAATCAGCCCCAGCATTTT
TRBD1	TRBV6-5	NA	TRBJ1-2	CASSSTRQGANYGYTF	TGTGCCAGCAGTTCCACCCGACAGGGAGCTAACTATGGCTACACCTTC
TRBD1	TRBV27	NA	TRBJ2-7	CASSPRAGGREQYF	TGTGCCAGCAGTCCAAGGGCAGGGGGCCGCGAGCAGTACTTC
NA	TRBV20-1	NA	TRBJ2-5	CSASEAETQYF	TGCAGTGCTAGCGAGGCAGAGACCCAGTACTTC
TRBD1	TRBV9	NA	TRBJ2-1	CASSALGQGKNEQFF	TGTGCCAGCAGCGCCCTCGGACAGGGGAAGAATGAGCAGTTCTTC
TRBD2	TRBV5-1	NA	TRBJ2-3	CASSSGTSGLVVYF	TGCGCCAGCAGCTCCGGGACTAGCGGGTTGGTAGTTTATTTT
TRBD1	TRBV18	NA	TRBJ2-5	CASSSGGEETQYF	TGTGCCAGCTCTTCAGGGGGAGAGGAGACCCAGTACTTC
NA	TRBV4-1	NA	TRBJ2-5	CASSDRTLQYF	TGCGCCAGCAGCGATAGGACTCTACAGTACTTC
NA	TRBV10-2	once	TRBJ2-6	CATTDSGANVLTF	TGCGCCACCACAGACTCTGGGGCCAACGTCCTGACTTTC
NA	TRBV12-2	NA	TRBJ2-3	CASRPGQREQGQYF	TGTGCAAGTCGCCCCGGGCAGCGGGAGCAGGGGCAGTATTTT
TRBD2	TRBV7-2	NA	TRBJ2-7	CASSSQGLVVHEQYF	TGTGCCAGCAGCTCCCAGGGACTAGTCGTCCACGAGCAGTACTTC
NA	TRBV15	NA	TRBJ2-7	CATSRDPGVYEQYF	TGTGCCACCAGCAGAGACCCGGGAGTCTACGAGCAGTACTTC
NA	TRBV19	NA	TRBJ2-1	CASSRDFEQFF	TGTGCCAGTAGTCGGGACTTTGAGCAGTTCTTC
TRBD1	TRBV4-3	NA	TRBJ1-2	CASSRGQGTLYGYTF	TGCGCCAGCAGCCGGGGACAGGGGACCCTCTATGGCTACACCTTC
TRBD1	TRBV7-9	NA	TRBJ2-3	CASSLAVTGGTDTQYF	TGTGCCAGCAGCTTAGCGGTGACAGGGGGCACAGATACGCAGTATTTT
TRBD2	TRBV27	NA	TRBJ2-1	CASSFKRETSYSYNEQFF	TGTGCCAGCAGTTTTAAGCGGGAGACCTCCTACTCCTACAATGAGCAGTTCTTC